A single sample is the source of the 18 T cell receptor beta chains below, sequenced in a study of beta chain features in type 1 diabetes. Study results and caveats: Patients with Type 1 diabetes showed moderately but significantly shorter TCRB CDR3s in all four CD4+ subsets.

These TCRs' antigens remain unknown. Of the isolated RNA, all was reverse transcribed, and so the sequenced material was expressed TCRB transcripts. Assay used: immunoSEQ multiplex PCR; TCRdb lists only in-frame clones, some missing. The data contain nearly 700,000 clones, around an eighth of them singletons. The specimen was naive CD4+ T cells from blood. Receptor source: a man between 18 and 35 years old with type 1 diabetes.

V is TRBV6-6 and J is TRBJ2-5, with 10 positions matching TRBD1. The CDR3 is made up of 15 amino acids. Trimming cost V 6 bases and J 4 bases; bases outside gene matches: 8. Germline loops: CDR1 MNHNY, CDR2 SVGAGI (reference sequence). The DNA of the CDR3 is TGTGCCAGCAGCCAGACAGGGGGCTCGGGAGAGACCCAGTACTTC. It yields the protein CASSQTGGSGETQYF.

As concerns this clone: Other DNA sequences in the sample encode the same CDR3. The chain has TRBV5-1 and TRBJ2-7, with TRBD1 matching over 10 bases. Germline lookup yields CDR1 SGHRS and CDR2 YFSETQ. Trimming took 4 bases from V and 2 from J; bases not matched to a gene: 3. CDR3 length equals 14 residues. The CDR3 nucleotides read TGCGCCAGCAGCCCCGGACAGGGGGCCTACGAGCAGTACTTC. Its protein is CASSPGQGAYEQYF.

This clone came up a few times. J is TRBJ2-2 and V is TRBV6-6; D is uncertain. The CDR3 spans 14 residues. Between the trimmed V and J ends, which lost 8 bases and 5 bases, there was a span of 15 bases. In germline, CDR1 is MNHNY, CDR2 SVGAGI (reference sequence). CDR3 protein: CASEEYFGTGELFF. DNA for the CDR3: TGTGCCAGCGAGGAGTATTTCGGTACCGGGGAGCTGTTTTTT.

The chain links TRBV5-1 to TRBJ2-3; 7 positions agree with TRBD1. This CDR3 region has 13 residues. After removal of 5 bases from V and 4 bases from J, the junction contained 4 bases not matched to a gene. Germline CDR1 is SGHRS and CDR2 is YFSETQ. The CDR3 region has the DNA TGCGCCAGCAGTTTTGGGACAGCAGATACGCAGTATTTT. As protein: CASSFGTADTQYF.

The V gene is TRBV4-1, the J gene TRBJ2-3; the match to TRBD1 covers 7 bases. Germline CDR1 MGHRA, CDR2 YSYEKL. The CDR3 spans 16 residues. With V trimmed by 3 bases and J by 4 bases, 10 bases remained unmatched. The CDR3 DNA sequence: TGCGCCAGCAGCCAGGAGACAGGGTTTTGGGCAGATACGCAGTATTTT. It codes for CASSQETGFWADTQYF.

The V gene is TRBV14, the J gene TRBJ2-3; D may be TRBD1 or TRBD2 (5 bases each). CDR1 and CDR2 (germline): SGHDN, FVKESK. Trimming stripped 5 bases from V and 2 bases from J, with 17 bases between. There are 16 residues in the CDR3. CDR3 region: CASSLFLRGDTDTQYF. CDR3 DNA sequence: TGTGCCAGCAGCTTGTTTCTTCGGGGCGACACAGATACGCAGTATTTT.

In this sample, this clone turned up a few times. The CDR3, as DNA: TGTGCCAGCACCCGACAGGGGGCGAAAACTGAAGCTTTCTTT. This translates into CASTRQGAKTEAFF. This sequence joins TRBV27 and TRBJ1-1; 10 nucleotides line up with TRBD1. The CDR3 is 14 amino acids. The V gene's germline CDR1 is MNHEY and CDR2 SMNVEV (reference sequence). Trimming at V came to 7 bases and at J to 5 bases, leaving 7 bases not matched to a gene.

V gene TRBV25-1 combines with J gene TRBJ1-6; 9 nucleotides line up with TRBD1. The germline V gene encodes CDR1 MGHDK and CDR2 SYGVNS. The CDR3 is 15 residues long. Losses at the gene ends were 5 bases for V and 9 bases for J; bases not matched to a gene: 8. DNA of the CDR3: TGTGCCAGCAGTTACACAGGGGGCGCGGGTTCACCCCTCCACTTT. Encoded protein: CASSYTGGAGSPLHF.

This clone appeared a few times. V is TRBV5-1 and J is TRBJ2-5; the D is unclear. CDR1 and CDR2 (germline): SGHRS, YFSETQ. V shed 0 bases and J shed 4 bases, with 10 bases lying between them. This CDR3 has 14 amino acids. In nucleotides, the CDR3 is TGCGCCAGCAGCTTGGGAGGTGGATCAGAGACCCAGTACTTC. Translation gives CASSLGGGSETQYF.

This clone occurred a few times. Other DNA sequences in the same sample also yield this CDR3. V usage is TRBV18 and J usage is TRBJ2-7; D possibly uses TRBD1 or TRBD2 (5 bases each). Per the germline V gene, CDR1 is KGHSH and CDR2 is LQKENI. Trimming left V 5 bases short and J 3 bases short, with 11 bases between. CDR3 length: 13 residues. The CDR3 DNA is TGTGCCAGCTCAAGAGGGACCGACTACGAGCAGTACTTC. Its translation is CASSRGTDYEQYF.

Concerning this clone: Mismatch with germline at one junction end may stem from a read error. The chain joins TRBV13 to TRBJ1-1, with D perhaps TRBD1 (5 bases). The germline CDR1 and CDR2 sequences are PRHDT and FYEKMQ (reference sequence). The CDR3 sequence is 14 residues long. CDR3 bases: TGTGACAGCAGCTTAGGGGTAATGAACACTGAAGCTTTCTTT. The encoded protein is CDSSLGVMNTEAFF.

V and J are TRBV30 and TRBJ2-3, with D perhaps TRBD1 or TRBD2 (5 bases each). CDR3 size: 15 residues. Germline assignment: CDR1 GTSNPN and CDR2 SVGIG (reference sequence). V was shortened by 4 bases and J by 3 bases, with 17 bases between the two germline ends. The CDR3: CAWTQRGLRTDTQYF. The CDR3 DNA follows: TGTGCCTGGACCCAGAGGGGCCTTCGGACAGATACGCAGTATTTT. The whole variable domain, remainder taken from reference TRBV30 and TRBJ2-3, is SQTIHQWPATLVQPVGSPLSLECTVEGTSNPNLYWYRQAAGRGLQLLFYSVGIGQISSEVPQNLSASRPQDRQFILSSKKLLLSDSGFYLCAWTQRGLRTDTQYFGPGTRLTVL.

This rearrangement joins TRBV10-3 to TRBJ2-2; 10 nucleotides line up with TRBD1. J gave up 6 bases and V 7 bases, and 5 bases lay outside the gene matches. Germline-derived CDR1 and CDR2 are ENHRY and SYGVKD. The CDR3 has 14 amino acids. For the CDR3, the DNA is TGTGCCATCACTGGGACAGGGGAATCCGGGGAGCTGTTTTTT. Translated: CAITGTGESGELFF.

A few counts support this clone. The chain couples TRBV9 to TRBJ2-7, with 7 bases fitting TRBD1. This CDR3 contains 14 residues. Germline CDR1 SGDLS, CDR2 YYNGEE. The ends lost 0 bases at V and 4 bases at J; junction bases unmatched: 4. The CDR3 DNA sequence: TGTGCCAGCAGCGTAGCTGGGACAGATTACGAGCAGTACTTC. Translation gives CASSVAGTDYEQYF.

In this sample, this clone turned up a few times. This rearrangement joins TRBV30 to TRBJ2-7; 8 positions agree with TRBD1. CDR1 is GTSNPN, CDR2 SVGIG, per germline (reference sequence). The CDR3 has 12 residues. V lost 5 bases to trimming and J lost 3 bases; unmatched junction nucleotides: 3. For the CDR3, the DNA is TGTGCCTGGGCAACAGGGGGCTACGAGCAGTACTTC. This sequence encodes CAWATGGYEQYF. The whole variable domain, remainder taken from reference TRBV30 and TRBJ2-7, is SQTIHQWPATLVQPVGSPLSLECTVEGTSNPNLYWYRQAAGRGLQLLFYSVGIGQISSEVPQNLSASRPQDRQFILSSKKLLLSDSGFYLCAWATGGYEQYFGPGTRLTVT.

The chain couples TRBV30 to TRBJ1-5; 9 nucleotides agree with TRBD1. In germline, CDR1 is GTSNPN, CDR2 SVGIG (reference sequence). This CDR3 is 16 amino acids long. V lost 4 bases, J lost 0 bases, and 7 bases stayed unmatched. The CDR3 region is CAWKAQGALSNQPQHF. CDR3 bases: TGTGCCTGGAAAGCACAGGGGGCTCTTAGCAATCAGCCCCAGCATTTT. The full variable domain, its missing parts supplied by reference TRBV30 and TRBJ1-5, is SQTIHQWPATLVQPVGSPLSLECTVEGTSNPNLYWYRQAAGRGLQLLFYSVGIGQISSEVPQNLSASRPQDRQFILSSKKLLLSDSGFYLCAWKAQGALSNQPQHFGDGTRLSIL.

The rearrangement uses TRBV6-5 and TRBJ1-4; D ambiguous. V shed 0 bases and J shed 8 bases, with 13 bases lying between them. The germline CDR1 and CDR2 sequences are MNHEY and SVGAGI. The CDR3 spans 15 residues. The CDR3 nucleotides read TGTGCCAGCAGTTACTCAGGGTTTGATGGCGAAAAACTGTTTTTT. Residues: CASSYSGFDGEKLFF.

The chain couples TRBV7-3 to TRBJ2-3; a possible D gene is TRBD2 (6 bases). The germline V gene encodes CDR1 SGHTA and CDR2 FQGTGA. Trimming pared 5 bases from V and 2 bases from J, leaving 14 bases between. The CDR3 length is 15 residues. The CDR3 DNA sequence: TGTGCCAGCAGCCTGACTAGTTCTGTCACAGATACGCAGTATTTT. It codes for CASSLTSSVTDTQYF. Looking up the rest from reference TRBV7-3 and TRBJ2-3 gives the full variable domain: GAGVSQTPSNKVTEKGKYVELRCDPISGHTALYWYRQSLGQGPEFLIYFQGTGAADDSGLPNDRFFAVRPEGSVSTLKIQRTERGDSAVYLCASSLTSSVTDTQYFGPGTRLTVL.